Here is one TCR beta chain with its context. Its matching antigen is unknown. This entry comes from a study of T-cell memory formation after mild COVID-19. Study information: TCR clusters mostly belonged to single donors. Study findings and constraints: Specificity for SARS-CoV-2 was not confirmed among the second-wave clones peaking on day 37. Contracting clones from day 15 to 85 had balanced CD4/CD8; later expanders favoured CD4+.

5'RACE with constant-segment primers yielded barcoded, UMI-tagged TCR alpha and TCR beta cDNA libraries. TCRdb fed the 5' RACE reads into MiXCR, producing one record per CDR3 protein. In the table there are about 68,000 distinct CDR3 sequences, 16% of which are singletons. The CDR3 totals 15 residues. V lost 1 base to trimming and J lost 6 bases, with 15 bases between them. Germline V CDR1 and CDR2: MNHNS, SASEGT. The specimen was PBMCs or a T cell subset sorted from them (not recorded which). V usage is TRBV6-1 and J usage is TRBJ1-2; D remains unclear. The clonotype originates from an adult woman who had mild COVID-19 (a few samples of this study predate the infection). Cell type and time point are not known. CDR3 DNA sequence: TGTGCCAGCAGTGAAGATTACAGTCGGGTGGATGGCTACACCTTC. Protein product: CASSEDYSRVDGYTF.